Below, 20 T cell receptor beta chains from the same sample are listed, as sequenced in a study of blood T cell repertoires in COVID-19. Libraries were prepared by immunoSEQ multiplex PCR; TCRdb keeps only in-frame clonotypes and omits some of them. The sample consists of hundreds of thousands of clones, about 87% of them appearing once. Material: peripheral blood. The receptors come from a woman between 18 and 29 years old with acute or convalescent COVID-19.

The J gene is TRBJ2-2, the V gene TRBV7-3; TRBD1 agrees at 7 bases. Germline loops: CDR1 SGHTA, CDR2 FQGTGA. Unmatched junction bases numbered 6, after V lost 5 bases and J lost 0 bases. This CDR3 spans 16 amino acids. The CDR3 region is CASSPRGRTNTGELFF. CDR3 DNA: TGTGCCAGCAGCCCTAGGGGGCGAACGAACACCGGGGAGCTGTTTTTT.

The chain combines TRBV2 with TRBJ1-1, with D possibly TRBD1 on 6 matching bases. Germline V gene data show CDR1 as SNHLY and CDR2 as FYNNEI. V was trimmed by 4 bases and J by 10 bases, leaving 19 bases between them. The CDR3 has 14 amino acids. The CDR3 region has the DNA TGTGCCAGCAGTGTAGATGGGGGGGCGAGGGGAGCTTTCTTT. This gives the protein CASSVDGGARGAFF.

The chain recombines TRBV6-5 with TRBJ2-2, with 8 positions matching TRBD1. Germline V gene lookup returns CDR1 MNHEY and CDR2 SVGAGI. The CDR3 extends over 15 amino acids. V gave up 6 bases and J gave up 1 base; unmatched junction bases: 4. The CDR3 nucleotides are TGTGCCAGCAGATGGACAGGGAGGAACACCGGGGAGCTGTTTTTT. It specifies CASRWTGRNTGELFF.

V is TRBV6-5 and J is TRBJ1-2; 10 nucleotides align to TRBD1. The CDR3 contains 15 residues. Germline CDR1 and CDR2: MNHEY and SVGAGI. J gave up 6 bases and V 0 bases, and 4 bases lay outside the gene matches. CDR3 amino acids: CASSYSRQGANGYTF. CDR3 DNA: TGTGCCAGCAGTTACTCTCGACAGGGGGCGAATGGCTACACCTTC.

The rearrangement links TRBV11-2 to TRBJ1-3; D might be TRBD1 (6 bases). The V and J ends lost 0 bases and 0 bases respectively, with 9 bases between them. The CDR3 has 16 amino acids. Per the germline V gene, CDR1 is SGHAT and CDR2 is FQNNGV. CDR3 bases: TGTGCCAGCAGCTTAGACGCAGGGGTCTCTGGAAACACCATATATTTT. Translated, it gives CASSLDAGVSGNTIYF.

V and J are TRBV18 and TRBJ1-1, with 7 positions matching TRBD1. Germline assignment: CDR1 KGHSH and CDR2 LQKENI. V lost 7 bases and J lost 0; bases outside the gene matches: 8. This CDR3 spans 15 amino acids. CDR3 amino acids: CASYPGQLMNTEAFF. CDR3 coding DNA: TGTGCCAGCTACCCGGGACAGCTAATGAACACTGAAGCTTTCTTT.

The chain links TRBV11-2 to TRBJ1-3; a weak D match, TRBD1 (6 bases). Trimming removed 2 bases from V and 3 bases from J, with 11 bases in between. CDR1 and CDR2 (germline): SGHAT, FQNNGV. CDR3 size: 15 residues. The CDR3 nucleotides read TGTGCCAGCAGCTTACAAGACAGGAGTGGAAACACCATATATTTT. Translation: CASSLQDRSGNTIYF.

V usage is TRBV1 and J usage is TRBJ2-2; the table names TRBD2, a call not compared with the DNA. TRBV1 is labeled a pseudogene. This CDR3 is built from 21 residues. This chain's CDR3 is CTSSQDRGRLAGAPNTGELFF. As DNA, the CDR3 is TGCACCAGCAGCCAAGATCGGGGGAGACTAGCGGGGGCCCCGAACACCGGGGAGCTGTTTTTT.

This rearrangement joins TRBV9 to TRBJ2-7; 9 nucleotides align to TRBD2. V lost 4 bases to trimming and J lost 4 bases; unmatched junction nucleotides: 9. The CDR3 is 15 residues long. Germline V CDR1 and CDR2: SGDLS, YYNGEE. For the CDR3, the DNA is TGTGCCAGCAGCCCTAGCGGGGAGCCACCATACGAGCAGTACTTC. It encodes CASSPSGEPPYEQYF.

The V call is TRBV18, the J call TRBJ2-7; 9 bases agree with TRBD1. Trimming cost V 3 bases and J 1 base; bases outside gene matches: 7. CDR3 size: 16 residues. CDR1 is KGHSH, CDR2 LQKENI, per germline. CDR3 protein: CASSPGLGTGSYEQYF. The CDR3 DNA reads TGTGCCAGCTCACCGGGGCTAGGGACAGGGTCCTACGAGCAGTACTTC.

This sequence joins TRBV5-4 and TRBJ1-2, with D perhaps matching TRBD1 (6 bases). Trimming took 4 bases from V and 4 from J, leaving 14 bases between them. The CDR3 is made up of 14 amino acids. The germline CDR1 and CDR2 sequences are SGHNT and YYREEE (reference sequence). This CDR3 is CASSLGGPIYGYTF. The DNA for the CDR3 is TGTGCCAGCAGCCTCGGGGGGCCTATCTATGGCTACACCTTC.

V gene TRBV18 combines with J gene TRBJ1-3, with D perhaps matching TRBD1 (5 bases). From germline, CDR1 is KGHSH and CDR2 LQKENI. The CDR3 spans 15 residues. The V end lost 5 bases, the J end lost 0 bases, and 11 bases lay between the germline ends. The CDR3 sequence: CASSDSLSSGNTIYF. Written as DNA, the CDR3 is TGTGCCAGCTCAGACAGCTTGAGCTCTGGAAACACCATATATTTT.

CDR3 in amino acids: CASRSPSSGANVLTF. In DNA, the CDR3 is TGTGCCAGCAGGTCGCCTAGCTCTGGGGCCAACGTCCTGACTTTC. The chain couples TRBV6-5 to TRBJ2-6, with unresolved D. Trimming stripped 6 bases from V and 0 bases from J, with 9 bases between. The V gene's germline CDR1 is MNHEY and CDR2 SVGAGI. This CDR3 contains 15 residues.

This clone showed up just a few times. In DNA, the CDR3 is TGTGCCAGCATTGGTTTAGGGACAGGGGGCGTAGAAGCTTTCTTT. Its translation is CASIGLGTGGVEAFF. V usage is TRBV27 and J usage is TRBJ1-1; 12 bases are a match to TRBD1. Trimming removed 7 bases from V and 8 bases from J; junction bases left unmatched: 11. The CDR3 sequence is 15 residues long. Germline V gives CDR1 MNHEY, CDR2 SMNVEV (reference sequence).

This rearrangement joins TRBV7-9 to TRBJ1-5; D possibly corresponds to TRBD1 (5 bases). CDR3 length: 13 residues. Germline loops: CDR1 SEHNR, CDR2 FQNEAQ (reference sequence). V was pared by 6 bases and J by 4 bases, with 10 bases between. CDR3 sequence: CASSQDTNQPQHF. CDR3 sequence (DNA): TGTGCCAGCAGTCAGGACACAAATCAGCCCCAGCATTTT.

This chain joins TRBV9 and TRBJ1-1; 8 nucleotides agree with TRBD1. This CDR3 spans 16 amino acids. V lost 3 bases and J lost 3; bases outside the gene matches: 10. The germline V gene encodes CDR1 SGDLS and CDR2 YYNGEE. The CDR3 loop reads CASSGVKQGVDTEAFF. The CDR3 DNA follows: TGTGCCAGCAGCGGCGTAAAACAGGGGGTGGACACTGAAGCTTTCTTT.

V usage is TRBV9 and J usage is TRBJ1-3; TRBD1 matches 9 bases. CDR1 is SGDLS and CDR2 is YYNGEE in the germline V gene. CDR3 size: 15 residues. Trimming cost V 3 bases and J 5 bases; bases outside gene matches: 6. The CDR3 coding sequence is TGTGCCAGCAGCGCTGGGACAGGGCATCGAAACACCATATATTTT. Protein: CASSAGTGHRNTIYF.

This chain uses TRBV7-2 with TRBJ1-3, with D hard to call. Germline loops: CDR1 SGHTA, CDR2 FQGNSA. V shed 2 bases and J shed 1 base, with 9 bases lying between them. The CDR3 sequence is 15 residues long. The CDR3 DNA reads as TGTGCCAGCAGCTTAAAGCTGTTTTCTGGAAACACCATATATTTT. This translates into CASSLKLFSGNTIYF.

The CDR3 loop reads CASSYGTVGYGYTF. The CDR3 region has the DNA TGTGCCAGCAGTTACGGGACAGTAGGCTATGGCTACACCTTC. The gene calls are TRBV6-2 or TRBV6-3 and TRBJ1-2; 7 bases are a match to TRBD1. Losses at the gene ends were 2 bases for V and 4 bases for J; bases not matched to a gene: 4. The CDR3 extends over 14 amino acids. Germline loops: CDR1 MNHEY, CDR2 SVGEGT.

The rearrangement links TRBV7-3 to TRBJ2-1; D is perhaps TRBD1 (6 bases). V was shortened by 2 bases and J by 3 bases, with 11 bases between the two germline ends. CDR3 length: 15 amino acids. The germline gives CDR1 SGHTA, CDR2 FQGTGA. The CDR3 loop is CASSLGLGGYNEQFF. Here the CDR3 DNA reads TGTGCCAGCAGCTTAGGGTTAGGGGGCTACAATGAGCAGTTCTTC.